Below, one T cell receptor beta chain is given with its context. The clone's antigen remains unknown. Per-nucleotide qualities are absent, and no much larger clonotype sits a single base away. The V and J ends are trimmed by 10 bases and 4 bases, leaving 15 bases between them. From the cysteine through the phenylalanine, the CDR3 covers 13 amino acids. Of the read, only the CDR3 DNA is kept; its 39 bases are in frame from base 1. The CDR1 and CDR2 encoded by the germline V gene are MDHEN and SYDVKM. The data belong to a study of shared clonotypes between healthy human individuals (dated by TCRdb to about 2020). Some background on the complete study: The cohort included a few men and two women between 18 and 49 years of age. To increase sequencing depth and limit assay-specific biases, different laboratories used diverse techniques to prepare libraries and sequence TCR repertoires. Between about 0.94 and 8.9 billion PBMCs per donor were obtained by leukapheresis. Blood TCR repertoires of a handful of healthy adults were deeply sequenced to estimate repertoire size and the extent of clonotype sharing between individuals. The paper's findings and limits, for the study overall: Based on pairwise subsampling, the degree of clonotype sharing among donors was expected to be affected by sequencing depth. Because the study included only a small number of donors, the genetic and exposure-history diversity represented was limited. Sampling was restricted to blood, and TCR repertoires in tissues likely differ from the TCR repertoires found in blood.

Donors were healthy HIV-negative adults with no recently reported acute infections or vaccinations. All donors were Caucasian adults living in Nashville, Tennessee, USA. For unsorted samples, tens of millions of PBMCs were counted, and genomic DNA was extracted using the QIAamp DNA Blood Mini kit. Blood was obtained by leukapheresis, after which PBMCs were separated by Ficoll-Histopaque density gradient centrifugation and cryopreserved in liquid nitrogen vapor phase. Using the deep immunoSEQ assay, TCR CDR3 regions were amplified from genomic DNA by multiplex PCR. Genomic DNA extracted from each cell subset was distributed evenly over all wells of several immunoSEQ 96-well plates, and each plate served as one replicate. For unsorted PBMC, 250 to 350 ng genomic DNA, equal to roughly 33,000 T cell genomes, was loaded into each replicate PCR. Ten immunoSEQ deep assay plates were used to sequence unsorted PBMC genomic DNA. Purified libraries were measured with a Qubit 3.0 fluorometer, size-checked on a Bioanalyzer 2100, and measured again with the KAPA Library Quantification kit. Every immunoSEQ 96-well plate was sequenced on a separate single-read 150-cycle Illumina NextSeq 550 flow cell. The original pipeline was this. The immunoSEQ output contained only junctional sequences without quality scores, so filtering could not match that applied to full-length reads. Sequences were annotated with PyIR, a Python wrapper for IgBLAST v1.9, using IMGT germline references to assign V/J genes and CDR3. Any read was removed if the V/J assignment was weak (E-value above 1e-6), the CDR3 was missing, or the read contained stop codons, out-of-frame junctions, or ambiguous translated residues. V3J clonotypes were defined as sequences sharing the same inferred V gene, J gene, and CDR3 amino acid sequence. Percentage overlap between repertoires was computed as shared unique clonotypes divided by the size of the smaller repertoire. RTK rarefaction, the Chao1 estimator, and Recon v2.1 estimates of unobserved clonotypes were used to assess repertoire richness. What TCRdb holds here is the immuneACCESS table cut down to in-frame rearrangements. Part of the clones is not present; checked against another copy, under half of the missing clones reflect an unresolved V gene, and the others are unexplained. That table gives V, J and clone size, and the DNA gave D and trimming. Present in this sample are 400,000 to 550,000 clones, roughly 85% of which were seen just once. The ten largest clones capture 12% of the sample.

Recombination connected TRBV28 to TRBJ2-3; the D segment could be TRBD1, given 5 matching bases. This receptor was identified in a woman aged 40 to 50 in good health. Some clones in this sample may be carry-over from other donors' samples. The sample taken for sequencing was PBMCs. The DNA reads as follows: TGTGCCACCGACGACGGACAACCAGATACGCAGTATTTT. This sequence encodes CATDDGQPDTQYF.